This T cell receptor beta chain derives from a study of blood T cell repertoires in COVID-19. For the study at large: In each case, the material was cDNA or gDNA derived from T cells, B-cell-depleted T cells, or PBMCs.

Repertoires were generated with immunoSEQ multiplex PCR, while TCRdb's copy carries only in-frame clones and drops some. The sample contains roughly 41,000 clones, 88% of which appear only once. This CDR3 has 12 amino acids. Germline-derived CDR1 and CDR2 are SGHNT and YYREEE (reference sequence). V was clipped by 4 bases and J by 5 bases, with 9 bases between them. The specimen was peripheral blood. This TCR was sampled from a human donor in a cohort sampled during active COVID-19. This chain connects TRBV5-4 to TRBJ2-5; a weak D match, TRBD2 (5 bases). CDR3 sequence reads: CASSPGEETQYF. CDR3 nucleotides: TGTGCCAGCAGCCCTGGGGAGGAGACCCAGTACTTC.